This T cell receptor (beta chain) is from a study of control samples from healthy donors and cancer patients. Trimming pared 0 bases from V and 0 bases from J, leaving 11 bases between. Germline loops: CDR1 SEHNR, CDR2 FQNEAQ (reference sequence). The CDR3 has 17 residues. Using immunoSEQ multiplex PCR, the repertoire was profiled, and TCRdb retains in-frame clones only, with some absent. The sample lists roughly 180,000 clones; about 90% were seen once. The J gene is TRBJ1-4, the V gene TRBV7-9; D is unresolved. The sample comprised blood. The TCR originated in a woman aged 35 to 49 in good health. CDR3 sequence (DNA): TGTGCCAGCAGCTTAGCTGAGGGTCATGCAACTAATGAAAAACTGTTTTTT. Protein sequence: CASSLAEGHATNEKLFF.